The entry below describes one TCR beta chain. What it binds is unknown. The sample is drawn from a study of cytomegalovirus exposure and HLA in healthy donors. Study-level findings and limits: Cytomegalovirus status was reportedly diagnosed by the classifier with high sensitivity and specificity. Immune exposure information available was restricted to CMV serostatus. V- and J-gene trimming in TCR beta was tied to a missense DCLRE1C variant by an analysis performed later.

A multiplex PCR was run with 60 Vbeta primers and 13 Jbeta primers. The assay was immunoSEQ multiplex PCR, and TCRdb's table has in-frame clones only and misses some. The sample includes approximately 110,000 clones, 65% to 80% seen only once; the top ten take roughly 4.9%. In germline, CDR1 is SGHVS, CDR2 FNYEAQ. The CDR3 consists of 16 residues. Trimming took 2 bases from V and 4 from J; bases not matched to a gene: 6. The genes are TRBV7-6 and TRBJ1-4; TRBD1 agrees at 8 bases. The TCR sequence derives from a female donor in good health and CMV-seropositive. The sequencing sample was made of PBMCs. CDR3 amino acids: CASSLSRTGSNEKLFF. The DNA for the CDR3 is TGTGCCAGCAGCTTATCACGGACAGGGAGTAATGAAAAACTGTTTTTT.